The 32 T cell receptor beta chains below come from one sample, sequenced in a study of early T cells in non-severe SARS-CoV-2 infection (dated by TCRdb to about 2021). The library was obtained by 5' RACE. Sequencing relied on a NextSeq 500. The public reads were reprocessed in TCRdb via fastp at Q25 and MiXCR, keeping in-frame beta chains. Every CDR3 protein is listed once, alongside the most common genes and DNA of its rows. The sample table lists approximately 77,000 distinct CDR3 sequences, around 12% of them with a count of one. Roughly 3.1% of the sample comes from the top ten. Sequences were obtained from whole blood. Source of these receptors: an adult who was a healthcare worker with PCR-confirmed SARS-CoV-2 infection or an uninfected control (not recorded which).

This clonotype was counted a few times. The chain links TRBV6-5 to TRBJ1-1; D gene uncertain. The CDR3 has 12 amino acids. CDR1 and CDR2 from the germline V gene are MNHEY and SVGAGI. Trimming shortened V by 5 bases and J by 7 bases, and 11 bases separated the two germline ends. CDR3 coding DNA: TGTGCCAGCAGTCTCGACAACTTTGAAGCTTTCTTT. This gives the protein CASSLDNFEAFF.

The V and J genes are TRBV29-1 and TRBJ1-2; D perhaps matches TRBD1 (5 bases). The CDR3 runs 12 residues. Trimming removed 3 bases from V and 7 bases from J, with 12 bases in between. Germline V CDR1 and CDR2: SQVTM, ANQGSEA. The chain's CDR3 is CSVEPIGGGYTF. CDR3 bases: TGCAGCGTTGAGCCAATCGGGGGTGGCTACACCTTC.

This clonotype was recorded many times. This chain links TRBV20-1 with TRBJ2-7; TRBD2 matches at 9 bases. V was clipped by 0 bases and J by 3 bases; unmatched bases: 6. The CDR3 sequence is 15 residues long. Germline CDR1 and CDR2: DFQATT and SNEGSKA (reference sequence). The CDR3 DNA is TGCAGTGCTAGAGATAGACTAGCGGAAAACTACGAGCAGTACTTC. Protein sequence: CSARDRLAENYEQYF.

This clonotype was recorded at least ten times. The chain has TRBV14 and TRBJ2-1; 13 bases are shared with TRBD2. The ends lost 3 bases at V and 3 bases at J; junction bases unmatched: 2. CDR1 and CDR2 (germline): SGHDN, FVKESK. This CDR3 comprises 16 residues. Here the CDR3 reads CASSQGLAGLYNEQFF. CDR3 in DNA: TGTGCCAGCAGCCAGGGACTAGCGGGACTCTACAATGAGCAGTTCTTC.

Only a few counts were recorded for this clonotype. The chain is built from TRBV7-9 and TRBJ2-7; 10 bases are shared with TRBD2. Germline CDR1 reads SEHNR; CDR2 reads FQNEAQ (reference sequence). This CDR3 contains 12 residues. V shed 5 bases, J shed 13 bases, and the junction held 8 bases outside the gene matches. The CDR3 DNA reads as TGTGCCAGCAGCCCGAATAGCGGGAGGCGTTACTTC. Protein: CASSPNSGRRYF.

The chain combines TRBV27 with TRBJ2-2; D gene ambiguous. The CDR3 loop spans 13 amino acids. Trimming took off 3 bases at V and 6 bases at J, with 8 bases between the two ends. From germline, CDR1 is MNHEY and CDR2 SMNVEV (reference sequence). The CDR3 reads CASSLYFAGELFF. CDR3 bases: TGTGCCAGCAGTTTGTACTTCGCCGGGGAGCTGTTTTTT.

In the case of this clonotype: Germline is not matched at one junction end, which may reflect a read error. The chain couples TRBV5-4 to TRBJ2-5; 9 nucleotides match TRBD1. Germline loops: CDR1 SGHNT, CDR2 YYREEE (reference sequence). The CDR3 has 17 residues. The CDR3 nucleotides read TGTCCCAGCAGCCTCGGGACAGGGAGGAAGGCGGCAGAGACCCAGTACTTC. The encoded protein is CPSSLGTGRKAAETQYF. Full variable domain (outside the CDR3, taken from reference TRBV5-4 and TRBJ2-5): ETGVTQSPTHLIKTRGQQVTLRCSSQSGHNTVSWYQQALGQGPQFIFQYYREEENGRGNFPPRFSGLQFPNYSSELNVNALELDDSALYLCPSSLGTGRKAAETQYFGPGTRLLVL.

This clonotype turned up a few times. The J gene is TRBJ2-5, the V gene TRBV5-4; 11 positions agree with TRBD2. CDR3 size: 15 residues. Germline CDR1 and CDR2: SGHNT and YYREEE (reference sequence). The V segment lost 0 bases and the J segment 3 bases; nucleotides outside the gene matches: 1. The CDR3 region has the DNA TGTGCCAGCAGCTTGGCTAGCGGGAGGAAAGAGACCCAGTACTTC. Its protein product is CASSLASGRKETQYF.

This clonotype was observed a few times. V gene TRBV3-1 combines with J gene TRBJ2-3, with D perhaps TRBD2 (5 bases). CDR1 and CDR2 from the germline V gene are LGHDT and YNNKEL (reference sequence). The CDR3 extends over 18 amino acids. V lost 4 bases to trimming and J lost 2 bases, with 22 bases between them. The CDR3 DNA sequence: TGTGCCAGCAGCCGAAGAGTGGGCGGCGGGCTCAACACAGATACGCAGTATTTT. Encoded protein: CASSRRVGGGLNTDTQYF.

In this sample, this clonotype turned up a few times. The genes are TRBV19 and TRBJ2-2; D possibly corresponds to TRBD1 (6 bases). The CDR3 has 14 amino acids. CDR1 is LNHDA and CDR2 is SQIVND in the germline V gene (reference sequence). The V end lost 6 bases, the J end lost 0 bases, and 8 bases lay between the germline ends. CDR3 amino acids: CASRSGANTGELFF. In DNA, the CDR3 is TGTGCCAGTAGATCAGGGGCGAACACCGGGGAGCTGTTTTTT.

This chain uses TRBV12-3 or TRBV12-4 with TRBJ1-3; TRBD1 aligns across 10 bases. Trimming took 6 bases from V and 3 from J; bases not matched to a gene: 5. The CDR3 loop spans 15 amino acids. In DNA, the CDR3 is TGTGCCAGCAGGCCCGGGACAGGGGTTGGAAACACCATATATTTT. Amino acids: CASRPGTGVGNTIYF.

This clonotype was detected a few times. The rearrangement uses TRBV18 and TRBJ1-1; a weak D match, TRBD1 (5 bases). The CDR3 loop spans 17 amino acids. Germline V CDR1 and CDR2: KGHSH, LQKENI. V gave up 2 bases and J gave up 0 bases, with 16 bases separating them. CDR3 DNA: TGTGCCAGCTCACCAAACCCTTCGACAGACATGAACACTGAAGCTTTCTTT. Protein: CASSPNPSTDMNTEAFF.

There are many counts of this clonotype. The V call is TRBV28, the J call TRBJ1-6; D gene unclear. V was cut by 8 bases and J by 7 bases, with 15 bases left in between. This CDR3 comprises 14 residues. The germline gives CDR1 MDHEN, CDR2 SYDVKM. The DNA of the CDR3 is TGTGCCAGCTCCCGCGGGGAAGAGAATTCACCCCTCCACTTT. It translates to CASSRGEENSPLHF.

This clonotype has a count of ten or more. This chain joins TRBV7-2 and TRBJ1-5, with D maybe TRBD1 (6 bases). Trimming stripped 1 base from V and 1 base from J, with 11 bases between. The CDR3 length is 16 residues. Looked up from germline, CDR1 is SGHTA and CDR2 is FQGNSA. The CDR3 sequence: CASSLGAGASNQPQHF. The CDR3 coding sequence is TGTGCCAGCAGCTTAGGGGCAGGGGCAAGCAATCAGCCCCAGCATTTT.

The chain links TRBV20-1 to TRBJ1-1, with D unclear. V dropped 0 bases and J dropped 3 bases, with 8 bases sitting between them. Germline loops: CDR1 DFQATT, CDR2 SNEGSKA (reference sequence). This CDR3 is 13 amino acids long. CDR3 bases: TGCAGTGCTAGAGAGGAGGGCCACACTGAAGCTTTCTTT. It encodes CSAREEGHTEAFF.

The V call is TRBV29-1, the J call TRBJ2-1; TRBD1 might be the D (5 bases). The CDR3 is 14 amino acids. Germline assignment: CDR1 SQVTM and CDR2 ANQGSEA. Between the trimmed V and J ends, which lost 7 bases and 9 bases, there was a span of 22 bases. The CDR3: CSAQARLWGGEQFF. The CDR3 nucleotides are TGCAGCGCCCAGGCCCGCTTATGGGGCGGTGAGCAGTTCTTC.

This clonotype was recorded many times. V and J are TRBV5-1 and TRBJ1-3; D remains unclear. Germline-derived CDR1 and CDR2 are SGHRS and YFSETQ. This CDR3 has 15 residues. Deletions cut 5 bases from V and 0 bases from J, with 12 bases between. The CDR3 DNA reads as TGCGCCAGCAGACCCGCATCCGGCTCTGGAAACACCATATATTTT. Encoded protein: CASRPASGSGNTIYF.

The rearrangement joins TRBV4-1 to TRBJ2-1; D is unclear. The CDR3 extends over 15 amino acids. Per the germline V gene, CDR1 is MGHRA and CDR2 is YSYEKL. Trimming took 1 base from V and 0 from J, leaving 7 bases between them. The CDR3 is CASSQVQSSYNEQFF. As DNA, the CDR3 is TGCGCCAGCAGCCAAGTACAGAGCTCCTACAATGAGCAGTTCTTC.

This clonotype was observed a handful of times. The V call is TRBV19, the J call TRBJ2-4; D tentatively fits TRBD1 or TRBD2 (5 bases each). CDR1 and CDR2 from the germline V gene are LNHDA and SQIVND (reference sequence). Trimming pared 4 bases from V and 6 bases from J, leaving 16 bases between. The CDR3 extends over 15 amino acids. The CDR3 DNA reads as TGTGCCAGTAGTAATCCGGGGACGATCAGAAACATTCAGTACTTC. It encodes CASSNPGTIRNIQYF.

The chain is built from TRBV6-5 and TRBJ1-2; 10 bases are a match to TRBD1. The CDR3 runs to 15 residues. V shed 0 bases, J shed 6 bases, and the junction held 4 bases outside the gene matches. Per the germline V gene, CDR1 is MNHEY and CDR2 is SVGAGI. CDR3: CASSYSGQGGDGYTF. In DNA, the CDR3 is TGTGCCAGCAGTTACTCTGGACAGGGGGGAGATGGCTACACCTTC.

J is TRBJ2-4 and V is TRBV14; 7 nucleotides agree with TRBD1. The germline V gene has CDR1 SGHDN and CDR2 FVKESK. There are 14 residues in the CDR3. The J segment lost 9 bases and the V segment lost 4 bases, leaving 9 bases of the junction unmatched. The CDR3 sequence: CASSRSEGARIQYF. CDR3 in DNA: TGTGCCAGCAGCCGAAGCGAGGGGGCGCGCATTCAGTACTTC. The whole variable domain, remainder taken from reference TRBV14 and TRBJ2-4, is EAGVTQFPSHSVIEKGQTVTLRCDPISGHDNLYWYRRVMGKEIKFLLHFVKESKQDESGMPNNRFLAERTGGTYSTLKVQPAELEDSGVYFCASSRSEGARIQYFGAGTRLSVL.

This clonotype was counted between two and nine times. The chain recombines TRBV21-1 with TRBJ2-5. TRBV21-1 corresponds to a pseudogene. The CDR3 sequence is 12 residues long. CDR3 in amino acids: CASSKWGETQYF. Written as DNA, the CDR3 is TGTGCCAGCAGCAAATGGGGAGAGACCCAGTACTTC.

Regarding this clonotype: An end of the junction differs from the germline gene, which may be a read error. V gene TRBV5-1 combines with J gene TRBJ2-1; 9 positions agree with TRBD2. The germline V gene encodes CDR1 SGHRS and CDR2 YFSETQ. The CDR3 spans 16 residues. CDR3 protein: CASASSAGGQYTEQFF. CDR3 coding DNA: TGCGCCAGCGCATCTTCGGCGGGAGGGCAGTACACTGAGCAGTTCTTC.

The chain combines TRBV7-2 with TRBJ2-1; TRBD1 might be the D (6 bases). CDR3 length: 15 amino acids. The V and J ends lost 3 bases and 8 bases respectively, with 17 bases between them. Per germline, CDR1 SGHTA and CDR2 FQGNSA. CDR3 in DNA: TGTGCCAGCAGCTTGGACAGAGTACCTGGGGATGAGCAGTTCTTC. It encodes CASSLDRVPGDEQFF. The full variable domain, rest sourced from reference TRBV7-2 and TRBJ2-1, is GAGVSQSPSNKVTEKGKDVELRCDPISGHTALYWYRQSLGQGLEFLIYFQGNSAPDKSGLPSDRFSAERTGGSVSTLTIQRTQQEDSAVYLCASSLDRVPGDEQFFGPGTRLTVL.

This clonotype was detected many times. The chain carries TRBV29-1 and TRBJ2-3; D gene unclear. Trimming removed 0 bases at V and 1 base at J, with 11 bases between. Germline CDR1 SQVTM, CDR2 ANQGSEA. This CDR3 is built from 15 residues. CDR3 region: CSVEDLGQGTDTQYF. For the CDR3, the DNA is TGCAGCGTTGAAGATCTTGGGCAGGGCACAGATACGCAGTATTTT.

This sequence joins TRBV6-4 and TRBJ2-7; D is ambiguous. V dropped 2 bases and J dropped 2 bases, with 7 bases sitting between them. This CDR3 contains 13 residues. Germline loops: CDR1 MRHNA, CDR2 SNTAGT. The CDR3 DNA is TGTGCCAGCAGTGACGAGAAACCCTACGAGCAGTACTTC. The encoded protein is CASSDEKPYEQYF.

The rearrangement links TRBV4-1 to TRBJ2-5; possibly TRBD1 for D (6 bases). With 4 bases removed from V and 0 bases from J, the gap between germline ends came to 9 bases. This CDR3 comprises 14 residues. In germline, CDR1 is MGHRA, CDR2 YSYEKL. The CDR3 region has the DNA TGCGCCAGCAGCCGCGACAGGAACCAAGAGACCCAGTACTTC. Encoded protein: CASSRDRNQETQYF.

This clonotype was seen a handful of times. The chain links TRBV5-1 to TRBJ2-6; TRBD2 agrees at 9 bases. Per germline, CDR1 SGHRS and CDR2 YFSETQ. This CDR3 comprises 15 residues. V trimming: 4 bases; J trimming: 4 bases; junction bases outside the gene matches: 3. Here the CDR3 reads CASSISGRGANVLTF. DNA of the CDR3: TGCGCCAGCAGCATTAGCGGGAGAGGGGCCAACGTCCTGACTTTC.

V and J are TRBV27 and TRBJ2-5; 7 nucleotides align to TRBD1. CDR1 MNHEY and CDR2 SMNVEV come from the germline V gene (reference sequence). This CDR3 comprises 15 residues. With 4 bases clipped from V and 1 base from J, the junction kept 6 bases outside the gene matches. The CDR3 coding sequence is TGTGCCAGCAGTTCGGACAGGTTCCCCCAAGAGACCCAGTACTTC. It translates to CASSSDRFPQETQYF.

In its sample, this clonotype was seen many times. V gene TRBV20-1 combines with J gene TRBJ1-1; D is uncertain. The ends were cut back, 0 bases at V and 7 bases at J, with 15 bases in the middle. Germline V gene data show CDR1 as DFQATT and CDR2 as SNEGSKA (reference sequence). The CDR3 sequence is 14 residues long. This chain's CDR3 is CSARDPGNPSEAFF. The DNA for the CDR3 is TGCAGTGCTAGAGACCCCGGAAACCCAAGTGAAGCTTTCTTT.

The genes are TRBV7-2 and TRBJ2-5; D perhaps matches TRBD2 (5 bases). CDR1 SGHTA and CDR2 FQGNSA come from the germline V gene. The CDR3 is 15 amino acids. V was clipped by 5 bases and J by 2 bases, with 15 bases between them. DNA for the CDR3: TGTGCCAGCAGCCGCGAGGCTAGCAGACAAGAGACCCAGTACTTC. This codes for CASSREASRQETQYF.

This clonotype showed up just a few times. The chain employs TRBV20-1 and TRBJ2-3; 8 bases align to TRBD2. The germline gives CDR1 DFQATT, CDR2 SNEGSKA (reference sequence). The CDR3 runs 17 residues. V lost 5 bases to trimming and J lost 1 base; unmatched junction nucleotides: 14. The CDR3 DNA reads as TGCAGTGCTCAGAGCGGGAGAGGTATAATGGGCACAGATACGCAGTATTTT. It yields the protein CSAQSGRGIMGTDTQYF.